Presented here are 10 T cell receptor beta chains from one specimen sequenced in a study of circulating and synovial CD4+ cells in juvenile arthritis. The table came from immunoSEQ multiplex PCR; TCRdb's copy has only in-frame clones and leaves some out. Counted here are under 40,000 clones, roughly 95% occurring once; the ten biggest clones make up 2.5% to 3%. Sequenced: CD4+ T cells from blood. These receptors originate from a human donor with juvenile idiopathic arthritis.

For the CDR3, the DNA is TGTGCCAGCAGTTTTCCTTCCGGGAGAGAGCAGTTCTTC. Translating it yields CASSFPSGREQFF. The V call is TRBV27, the J call TRBJ2-1; possible D gene TRBD2, 6 bases. The CDR3 runs 13 residues. Germline values: CDR1 MNHEY, CDR2 SMNVEV (reference sequence). Trimming took off 3 bases at V and 10 bases at J, with 13 bases between the two ends.

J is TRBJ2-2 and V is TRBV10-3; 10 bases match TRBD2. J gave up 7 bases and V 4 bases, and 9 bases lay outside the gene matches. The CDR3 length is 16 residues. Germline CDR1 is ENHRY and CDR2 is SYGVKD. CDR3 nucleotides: TGTGCCATCAGTGTGGGTCTAGCGGGAGTGGACGGGGAGCTGTTTTTT. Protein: CAISVGLAGVDGELFF.

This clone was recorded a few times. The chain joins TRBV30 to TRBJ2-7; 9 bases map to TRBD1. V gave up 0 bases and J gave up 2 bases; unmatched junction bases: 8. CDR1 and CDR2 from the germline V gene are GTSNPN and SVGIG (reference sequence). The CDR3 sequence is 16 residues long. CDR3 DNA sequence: TGTGCCTGGAGTGTACGAGGGACAGGGACCACCTACGAGCAGTACTTC. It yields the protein CAWSVRGTGTTYEQYF.

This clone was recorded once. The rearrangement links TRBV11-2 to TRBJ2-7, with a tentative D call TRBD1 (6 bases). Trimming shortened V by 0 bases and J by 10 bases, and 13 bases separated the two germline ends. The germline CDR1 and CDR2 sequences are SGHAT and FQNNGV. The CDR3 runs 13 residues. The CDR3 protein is CASSLDRQGSQYF. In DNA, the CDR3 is TGTGCCAGCAGCTTAGATCGGCAGGGGAGCCAGTACTTC.

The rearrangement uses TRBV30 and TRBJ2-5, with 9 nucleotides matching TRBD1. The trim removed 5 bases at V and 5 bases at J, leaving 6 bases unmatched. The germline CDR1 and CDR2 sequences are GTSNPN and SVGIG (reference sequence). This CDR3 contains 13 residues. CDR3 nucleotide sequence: TGTGCCTGGGGCCGGGACAGGGTTGAGACCCAGTACTTC. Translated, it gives CAWGRDRVETQYF.

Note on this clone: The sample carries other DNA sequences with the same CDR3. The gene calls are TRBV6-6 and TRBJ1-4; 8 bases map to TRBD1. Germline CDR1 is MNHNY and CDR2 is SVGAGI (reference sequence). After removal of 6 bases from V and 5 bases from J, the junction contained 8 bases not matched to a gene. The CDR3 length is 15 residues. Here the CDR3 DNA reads TGTGCCAGCAGAATCGGACAGGGCGCCAATGAAAAACTGTTTTTT. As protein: CASRIGQGANEKLFF.

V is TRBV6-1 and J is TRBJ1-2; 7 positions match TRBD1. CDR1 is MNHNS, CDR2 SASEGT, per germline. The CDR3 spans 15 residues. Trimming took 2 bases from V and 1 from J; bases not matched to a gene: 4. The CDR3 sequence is CASSELPGGNYGYTF. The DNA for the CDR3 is TGTGCCAGCAGTGAACTACCAGGGGGTAACTATGGCTACACCTTC.

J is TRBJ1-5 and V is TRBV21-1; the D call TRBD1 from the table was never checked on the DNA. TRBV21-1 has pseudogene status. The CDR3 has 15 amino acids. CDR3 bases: TGTGCCAGCAGCATCGAAGACACTGTGAATCAGCCCCAGCATTTT. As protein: CASSIEDTVNQPQHF.

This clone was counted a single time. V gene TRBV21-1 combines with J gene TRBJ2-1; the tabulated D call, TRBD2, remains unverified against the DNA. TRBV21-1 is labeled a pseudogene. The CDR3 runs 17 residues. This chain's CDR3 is CASSNRSRAGDRGEQFF. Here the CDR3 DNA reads TGTGCCAGCAGCAACAGATCGAGAGCGGGAGATCGCGGTGAGCAGTTCTTC.

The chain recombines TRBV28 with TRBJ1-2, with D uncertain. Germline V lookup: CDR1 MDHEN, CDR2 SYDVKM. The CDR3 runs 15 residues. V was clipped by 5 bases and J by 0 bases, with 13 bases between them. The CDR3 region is CASSRSPIPNYGYTF. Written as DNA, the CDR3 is TGTGCCAGCAGTCGCTCACCTATCCCTAACTATGGCTACACCTTC.